Detailed here is one T cell receptor beta chain. At one of its ends the junction is not consistent with the germline gene, which may arise from a read error. The sample comes from a study of molecular identifiers for immune sequencing clone quantification. CDR3 length equals 14 residues. Germline V gene data show CDR1 as SQVTM and CDR2 as ANQGSEA. TCRdb ran MiXCR on the PCR reads and lists one entry per CDR3 protein. Among fewer than 350,000 distinct CDR3 sequences, 24% were seen once, and the ten largest hold around 0.76%. V and J are TRBV29-1 and TRBJ2-5; 7 bases fit TRBD2. The sequencing sample was made of naive CD8+ T cells from blood, with Jurkat cell RNA spiked in. Indicated subset: FACS-sorted CD8+CD4-CCR7+CD45RA+ naive T cells. The receptor was isolated from a human donor in good health. Some libraries in this study had Jurkat cell RNA spiked in. Here the CDR3 DNA reads TGCGGCGTAGCCCTGGGGGGGATCCAAGAGACCCAGTACTTC. This translates into CGVALGGIQETQYF.